A single sample gave rise to the 7 T cell receptor beta chains below, sequenced in a study of T cell responses to AZD1222 COVID-19 vaccine. Sequencing used immunoSEQ multiplex PCR; TCRdb keeps in-frame clones, though not all of them. The sample records some 150,000 clones, around 90% being singletons. The specimen was peripheral blood, collected on day 0 of AZD1222 vaccination. These receptors were obtained from an adult in good health.

The chain is built from TRBV24-1 and TRBJ2-1; the D gene is possibly TRBD2 (6 bases). The CDR3 has 12 amino acids. CDR1 is KGHDR, CDR2 SFDVKD, per germline. The CDR3 DNA follows: TGTGCAACCGGGACTTGGGTCGATGAGCAGTTCTTC. Translation: CATGTWVDEQFF.

The chain is built from TRBV30 and TRBJ2-7, with 7 bases lining up with TRBD1. CDR3 length: 15 residues. After removal of 0 bases from V and 6 bases from J, the junction contained 11 bases not matched to a gene. From germline, CDR1 is GTSNPN and CDR2 SVGIG (reference sequence). In nucleotides, the CDR3 is TGTGCCTGGAGTGTAGTCCCTACAGGGGTGGGCGAGCAGTACTTC. This codes for CAWSVVPTGVGEQYF.

The V and J genes are TRBV28 and TRBJ2-5, with D tentatively TRBD2 (6 bases). Germline V gene data show CDR1 as MDHEN and CDR2 as SYDVKM. The CDR3 has 13 residues. The CDR3 coding sequence is TGTTCAGCGAGCAGGGAGGTTCAAGAGACCCAGTACTTC. Protein: CSASREVQETQYF. Combining the CDR3 with reference TRBV28 and TRBJ2-5 gives the whole variable domain DVKVTQSSRYLVKRTGEKVFLECVQDMDHENMFWYRQDPGLGLRLIYFSYDVKMKEKGDIPEGYSVSREKKERFSLILESASTNQTSMYLCSASREVQETQYFGPGTRLLVL.

This clone has just a few counts. The chain joins TRBV30 to TRBJ1-1; D is uncertain. V lost 4 bases to trimming and J lost 1 base, with 4 bases between them. The CDR3 extends over 11 amino acids. Germline V gene data show CDR1 as GTSNPN and CDR2 as SVGIG (reference sequence). CDR3 in amino acids: CAWNRNTEAFF. The CDR3 DNA sequence: TGTGCCTGGAATAGGAACACTGAAGCTTTCTTT.

The chain links TRBV28 to TRBJ2-1, with TRBD2 matching 7 bases. The CDR3 has 18 amino acids. J gave up 0 bases and V 2 bases, and 10 bases lay outside the gene matches. Germline CDR1 is MDHEN and CDR2 is SYDVKM. For the CDR3, the DNA is TGTGCCAGCAGTTTACCACTACTAGCGCTAGGCTCCTACAATGAGCAGTTCTTC. Translated, it gives CASSLPLLALGSYNEQFF.

The chain has TRBV12-5 and TRBJ2-1, with 13 positions matching TRBD2. Germline trimming cut 1 base from V and 6 bases from J; bases unmatched to any gene: 3. The germline V gene has CDR1 LGHNT and CDR2 FRNRAP. This CDR3 contains 16 residues. The CDR3 loop is CASGLGTSGRLNEQFF. The CDR3 DNA sequence: TGTGCTAGTGGTTTGGGGACTAGCGGGAGACTCAATGAGCAGTTCTTC.

The chain employs TRBV6-2 or TRBV6-3 and TRBJ2-5, with no clear D. V was pared by 0 bases and J by 5 bases, with 7 bases between. The CDR3 contains 13 residues. Germline V gene lookup returns CDR1 MNHEY and CDR2 SVGEGT. CDR3 nucleotides: TGTGCCAGCAGTTACTCGATGACGGAGACCCAGTACTTC. It is translated as CASSYSMTETQYF.